The TCR beta chain described here comes from a study of blood T cell repertoires in COVID-19. On the study more broadly: PBMCs, B-cell-depleted T cells, or T cells provided the cDNA or gDNA that made up the material.

For recovered donors of Cohort 3, there were two negative PCRs, clearance, or symptom resolution. Original processing methods: Amplified reference gene primers provided the basis for estimating nucleated cell counts. The table came from immunoSEQ multiplex PCR; TCRdb's copy has only in-frame clones and leaves some out. D and trimming were read from the DNA, whereas the V and J calls and clone size are those reported in that table. Of roughly 400,000 clones listed, roughly nine tenths were seen once; the top ten hold about 1.7%. Material for sequencing was PBMCs or T cells enriched from blood (not recorded which). This sequence was found in a woman aged 30 to 39 who had recovered from COVID-19.

The CDR3 DNA sequence: TGCGCCAGCAGCTTGGGACAGGGTTTTACCTACGAGCAGTACTTC. This gives the protein CASSLGQGFTYEQYF. The rearrangement joins TRBV5-1 to TRBJ2-7; 7 nucleotides match TRBD1. The CDR3 loop spans 15 amino acids. Germline V CDR1 and CDR2: SGHRS, YFSETQ. Trimming at V came to 0 bases and at J to 2 bases, leaving 5 bases not matched to a gene.